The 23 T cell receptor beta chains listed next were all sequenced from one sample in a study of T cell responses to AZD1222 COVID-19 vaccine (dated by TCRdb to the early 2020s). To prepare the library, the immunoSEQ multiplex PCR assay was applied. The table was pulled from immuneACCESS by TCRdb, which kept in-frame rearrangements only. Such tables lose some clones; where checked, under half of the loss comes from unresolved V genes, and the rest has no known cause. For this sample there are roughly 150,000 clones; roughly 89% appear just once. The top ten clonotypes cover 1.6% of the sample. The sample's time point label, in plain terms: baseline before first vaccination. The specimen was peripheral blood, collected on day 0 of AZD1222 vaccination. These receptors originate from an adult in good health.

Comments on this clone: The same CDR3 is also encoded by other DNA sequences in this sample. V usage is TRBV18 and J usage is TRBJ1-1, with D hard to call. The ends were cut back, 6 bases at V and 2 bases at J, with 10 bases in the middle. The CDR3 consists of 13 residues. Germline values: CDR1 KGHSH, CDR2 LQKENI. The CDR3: CASSPTANTEAFF. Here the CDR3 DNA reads TGTGCCAGCTCTCCAACGGCAAACACTGAAGCTTTCTTT.

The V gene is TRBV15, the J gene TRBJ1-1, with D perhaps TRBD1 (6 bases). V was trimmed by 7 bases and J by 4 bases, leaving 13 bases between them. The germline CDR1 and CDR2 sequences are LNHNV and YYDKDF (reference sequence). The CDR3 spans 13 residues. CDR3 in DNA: TGTGCCACCACAACAGGGCTGGCCACTGAAGCTTTCTTT. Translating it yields CATTTGLATEAFF.

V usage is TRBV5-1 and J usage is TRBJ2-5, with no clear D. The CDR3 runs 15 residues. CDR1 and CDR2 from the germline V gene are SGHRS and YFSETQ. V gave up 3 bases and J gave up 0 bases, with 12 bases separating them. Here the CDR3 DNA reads TGCGCCAGCAGCTCCGTCGGGTTAAACCAAGAGACCCAGTACTTC. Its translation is CASSSVGLNQETQYF.

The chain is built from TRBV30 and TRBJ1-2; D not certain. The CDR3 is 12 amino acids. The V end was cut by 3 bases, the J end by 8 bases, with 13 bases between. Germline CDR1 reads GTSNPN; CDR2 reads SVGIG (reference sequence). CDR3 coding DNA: TGTGCCTGGAGGGCCCCCCCAGTAGGCTACACCTTC. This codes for CAWRAPPVGYTF.

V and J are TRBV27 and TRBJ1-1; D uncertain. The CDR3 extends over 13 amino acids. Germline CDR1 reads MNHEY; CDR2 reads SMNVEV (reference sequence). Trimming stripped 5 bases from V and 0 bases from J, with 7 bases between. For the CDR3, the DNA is TGTGCCAGCAGTAAGAGGATGAACACTGAAGCTTTCTTT. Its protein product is CASSKRMNTEAFF.

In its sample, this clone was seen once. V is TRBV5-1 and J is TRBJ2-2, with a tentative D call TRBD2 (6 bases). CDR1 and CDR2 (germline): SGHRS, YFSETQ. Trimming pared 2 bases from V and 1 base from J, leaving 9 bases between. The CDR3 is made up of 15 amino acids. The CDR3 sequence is CASSLLARNTGELFF. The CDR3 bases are TGCGCCAGCAGCTTACTAGCACGGAACACCGGGGAGCTGTTTTTT.

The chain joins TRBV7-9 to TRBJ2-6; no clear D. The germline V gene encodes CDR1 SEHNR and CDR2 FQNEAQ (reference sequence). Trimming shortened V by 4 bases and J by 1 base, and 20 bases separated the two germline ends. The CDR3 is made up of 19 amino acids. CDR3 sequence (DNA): TGTGCCAGCAGCTCCCACGTAACCCACGTAGGGTCTGGGGCCAACGTCCTGACTTTC. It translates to CASSSHVTHVGSGANVLTF.

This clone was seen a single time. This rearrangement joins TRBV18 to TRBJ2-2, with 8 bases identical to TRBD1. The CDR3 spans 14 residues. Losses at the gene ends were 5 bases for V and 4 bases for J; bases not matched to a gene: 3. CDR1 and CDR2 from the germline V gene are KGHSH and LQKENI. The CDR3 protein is CASSFTGGTGELFF. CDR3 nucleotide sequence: TGTGCCAGCTCATTCACAGGGGGCACCGGGGAGCTGTTTTTT. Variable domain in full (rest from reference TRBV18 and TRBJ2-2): NAGVMQNPRHLVRRRGQEARLRCSPMKGHSHVYWYRQLPEEGLKFMVYLQKENIIDESGMPKERFSAEFPKEGPSILRIQQVVRGDSAAYFCASSFTGGTGELFFGEGSRLTVL.

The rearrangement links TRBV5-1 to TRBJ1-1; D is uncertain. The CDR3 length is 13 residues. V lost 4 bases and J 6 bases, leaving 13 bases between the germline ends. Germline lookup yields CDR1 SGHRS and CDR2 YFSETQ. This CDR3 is CASSPPDRSEAFF. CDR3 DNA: TGCGCCAGCAGCCCCCCGGACCGTTCTGAAGCTTTCTTT.

CDR3 bases: TGCGCCAGCAGCCCCTCCGAACCCCGGGTGGGCGGGGAGCTGTTTTTT. The encoded protein is CASSPSEPRVGGELFF. The chain carries TRBV4-3 and TRBJ2-2, with no clear D. Germline V lookup: CDR1 LGHNA, CDR2 YSLEER. This CDR3 has 16 residues. V gave up 4 bases and J gave up 7 bases, with 19 bases separating them.

The DNA for the CDR3 is TGTGCCAGCAGTTACTCGTCCGGTGGGGATGGCTACACCTTC. Protein: CASSYSSGGDGYTF. The V call is TRBV6-6, the J call TRBJ1-2; D unclear. Germline assignment: CDR1 MNHNY and CDR2 SVGAGI (reference sequence). The CDR3 has 14 residues. V was clipped by 0 bases and J by 6 bases, with 11 bases between them.

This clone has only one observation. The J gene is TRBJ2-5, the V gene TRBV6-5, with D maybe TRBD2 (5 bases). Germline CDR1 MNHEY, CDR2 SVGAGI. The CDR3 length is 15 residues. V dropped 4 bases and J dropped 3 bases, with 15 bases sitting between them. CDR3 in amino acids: CASSSPRDNEETQYF. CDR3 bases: TGTGCCAGCAGTTCCCCCCGGGATAACGAAGAGACCCAGTACTTC.

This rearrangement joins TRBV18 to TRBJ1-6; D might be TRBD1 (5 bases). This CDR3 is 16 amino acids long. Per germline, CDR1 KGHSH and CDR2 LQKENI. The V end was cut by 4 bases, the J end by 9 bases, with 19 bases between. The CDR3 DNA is TGTGCCAGCTCACGATCACCAGGAGGGGCCAGTTCACCCCTCCACTTT. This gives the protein CASSRSPGGASSPLHF.

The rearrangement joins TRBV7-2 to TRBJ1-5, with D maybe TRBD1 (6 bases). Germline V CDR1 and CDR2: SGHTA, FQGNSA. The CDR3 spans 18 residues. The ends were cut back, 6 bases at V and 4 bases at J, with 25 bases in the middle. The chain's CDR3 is CASSFGGGARIGNQPQHF. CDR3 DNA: TGTGCCAGCAGTTTCGGGGGGGGCGCGAGGATCGGGAATCAGCCCCAGCATTTT.

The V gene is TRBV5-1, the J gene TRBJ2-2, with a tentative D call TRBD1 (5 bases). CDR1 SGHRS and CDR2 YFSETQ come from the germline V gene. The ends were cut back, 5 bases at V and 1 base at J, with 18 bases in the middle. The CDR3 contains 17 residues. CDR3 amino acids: CASRDNKGPWNTGELFF. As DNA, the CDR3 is TGCGCCAGCAGGGACAACAAAGGGCCTTGGAACACCGGGGAGCTGTTTTTT.

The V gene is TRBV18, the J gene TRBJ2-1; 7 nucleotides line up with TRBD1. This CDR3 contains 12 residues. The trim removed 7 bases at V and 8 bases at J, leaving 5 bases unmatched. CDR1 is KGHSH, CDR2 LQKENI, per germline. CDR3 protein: CASFVQGYEQFF. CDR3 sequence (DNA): TGTGCCAGCTTCGTACAGGGGTATGAGCAGTTCTTC.

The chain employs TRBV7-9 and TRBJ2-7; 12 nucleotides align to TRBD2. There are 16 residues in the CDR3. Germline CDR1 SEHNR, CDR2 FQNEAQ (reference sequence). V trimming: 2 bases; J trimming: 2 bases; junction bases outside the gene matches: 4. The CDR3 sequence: CASSLTSGRSTYEQYF. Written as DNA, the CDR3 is TGTGCCAGCAGCTTAACTAGCGGGAGGTCCACCTACGAGCAGTACTTC.

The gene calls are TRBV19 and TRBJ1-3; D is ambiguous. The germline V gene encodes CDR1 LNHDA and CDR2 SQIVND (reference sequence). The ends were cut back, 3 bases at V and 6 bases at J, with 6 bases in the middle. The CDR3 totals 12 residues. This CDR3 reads CASSIGLNTIYF. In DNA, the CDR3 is TGTGCCAGTAGTATCGGACTAAACACCATATATTTT.

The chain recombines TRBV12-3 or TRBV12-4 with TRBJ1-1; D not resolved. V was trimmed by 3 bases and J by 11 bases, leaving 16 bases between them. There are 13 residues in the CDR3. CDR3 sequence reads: CASSLGFHGGAFF. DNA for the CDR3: TGTGCCAGCAGTTTGGGCTTCCATGGTGGTGCTTTCTTT.

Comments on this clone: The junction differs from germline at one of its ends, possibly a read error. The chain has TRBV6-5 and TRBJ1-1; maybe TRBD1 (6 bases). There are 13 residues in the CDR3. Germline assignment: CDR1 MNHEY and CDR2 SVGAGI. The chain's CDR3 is CASSSWDRDTPLF. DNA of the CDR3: TGTGCCAGCAGTTCGTGGGACCGGGACACACCTCTCTTT.

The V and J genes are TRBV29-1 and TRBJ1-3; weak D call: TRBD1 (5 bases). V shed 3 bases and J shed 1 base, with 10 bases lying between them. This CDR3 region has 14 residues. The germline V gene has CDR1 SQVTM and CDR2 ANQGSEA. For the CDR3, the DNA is TGCAGCGTTGAGGGGGTTAATTCTGGAAACACCATATATTTT. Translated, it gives CSVEGVNSGNTIYF. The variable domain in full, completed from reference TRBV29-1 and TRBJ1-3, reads SAVISQKPSRDICQRGTSLTIQCQVDSQVTMMFWYRQQPGQSLTLIATANQGSEATYESGFVIDKFPISRPNLTFSTLTVSNMSPEDSSIYLCSVEGVNSGNTIYFGEGSWLTVV.

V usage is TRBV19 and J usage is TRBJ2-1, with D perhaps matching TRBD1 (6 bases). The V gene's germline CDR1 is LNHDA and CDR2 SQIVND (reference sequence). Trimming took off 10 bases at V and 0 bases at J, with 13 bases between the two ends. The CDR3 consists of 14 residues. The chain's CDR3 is CATADSSSYNEQFF. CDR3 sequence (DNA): TGTGCCACCGCGGACAGTAGCTCCTACAATGAGCAGTTCTTC. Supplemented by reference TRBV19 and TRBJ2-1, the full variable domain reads DGGITQSPKYLFRKEGQNVTLSCEQNLNHDAMYWYRQDPGQGLRLIYYSQIVNDFQKGDIAEGYSVSREKKESFPLTVTSAQKNPTAFYLCATADSSSYNEQFFGPGTRLTVL.

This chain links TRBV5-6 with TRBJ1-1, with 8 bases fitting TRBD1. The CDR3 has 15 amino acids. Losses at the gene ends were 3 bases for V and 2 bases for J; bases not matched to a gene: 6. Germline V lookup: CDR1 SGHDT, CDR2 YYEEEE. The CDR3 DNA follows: TGTGCCAGCAGCTCACGGGACAGGTTTAACACTGAAGCTTTCTTT. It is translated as CASSSRDRFNTEAFF.